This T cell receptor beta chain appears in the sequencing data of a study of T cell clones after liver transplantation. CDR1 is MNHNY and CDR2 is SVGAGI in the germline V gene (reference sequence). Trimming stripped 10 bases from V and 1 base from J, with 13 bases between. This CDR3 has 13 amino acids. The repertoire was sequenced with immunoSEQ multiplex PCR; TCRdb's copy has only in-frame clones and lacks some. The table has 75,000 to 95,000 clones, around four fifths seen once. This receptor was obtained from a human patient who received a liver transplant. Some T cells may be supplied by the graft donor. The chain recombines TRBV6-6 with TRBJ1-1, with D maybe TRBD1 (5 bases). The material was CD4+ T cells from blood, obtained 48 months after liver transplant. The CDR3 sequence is CATTGQTNTEAFF. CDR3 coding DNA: TGTGCCACCACGGGGCAGACGAACACTGAAGCTTTCTTT.